A selection of T cell receptor beta chains follows, all from one sample in a study of blood T cell repertoires in COVID-19. Only in-frame clones appear in the TCRdb table, and some are missing; sequencing was by immunoSEQ multiplex PCR. The sample shows tens of thousands of clones, around 84% of them seen only once. The sample comprised peripheral blood. These receptors were collected from a woman of 80 years or more in a cohort sampled during active or convalescent COVID-19. Each CDR3 is given without its conserved first and last residue. Fields, in order: V gene, D gene, clone size, CDR3 protein. A D gene is named only where the DNA matches it firmly. Some rows mark clone size as missing; the rest say once, few, many or name a class of expanded clone.

v_gene: TRBV7-9; d_gene: TRBD1; abundance: NA; CDR3aa: ASSIYGTEFREQY
v_gene: TRBV11-3; d_gene: NA; abundance: NA; CDR3aa: ASTNGQKFNTDTQY
v_gene: TRBV5-1; d_gene: NA; abundance: NA; CDR3aa: ASSLDTGPDTQY
v_gene: TRBV7-3; d_gene: TRBD2; abundance: NA; CDR3aa: ASSPRTSGNHSPGENIQY
v_gene: TRBV3-1/TRBV3-2; d_gene: NA; abundance: once; CDR3aa: ASSQARGGRATNEKLF
v_gene: TRBV28; d_gene: TRBD1; abundance: once; CDR3aa: ASSLPGQDNSPLH
v_gene: TRBV19; d_gene: NA; abundance: NA; CDR3aa: ASSMGGFTLH
v_gene: TRBV7-2; d_gene: NA; abundance: NA; CDR3aa: ASSLLAGNTEAF
v_gene: TRBV5-6; d_gene: NA; abundance: NA; CDR3aa: ASSLGATQSGANVLT
v_gene: TRBV5-4; d_gene: NA; abundance: once; CDR3aa: ASSLPRGSSSYNEQF
v_gene: TRBV20-1; d_gene: NA; abundance: NA; CDR3aa: SASVHEQF
v_gene: TRBV3-1/TRBV3-2; d_gene: NA; abundance: large; CDR3aa: ASSAGASVGEQF
v_gene: TRBV25-1; d_gene: NA; abundance: NA; CDR3aa: ASSAGPRGETQY
v_gene: TRBV6-5; d_gene: TRBD2; abundance: NA; CDR3aa: ASNLAGGNEQF
v_gene: TRBV18; d_gene: NA; abundance: NA; CDR3aa: ASSPIRGSNQPQH
v_gene: TRBV18; d_gene: TRBD1; abundance: NA; CDR3aa: ASSPRTGVETQY
v_gene: TRBV14; d_gene: TRBD2; abundance: NA; CDR3aa: ASSQEVWERELDTQY
v_gene: TRBV28; d_gene: NA; abundance: NA; CDR3aa: ASSSPGQHGNEQF
v_gene: TRBV28; d_gene: NA; abundance: NA; CDR3aa: ASSRQENTEAF
v_gene: TRBV28; d_gene: TRBD2; abundance: NA; CDR3aa: ASSLAGLGNHEQF
v_gene: TRBV6-2/TRBV6-3; d_gene: TRBD2; abundance: few; CDR3aa: ASSYSMGGGIDEQF
v_gene: TRBV29-1; d_gene: TRBD1; abundance: NA; CDR3aa: SVEERGQFYGYT
v_gene: TRBV3-1/TRBV3-2; d_gene: NA; abundance: NA; CDR3aa: ASSQVRGKGYGYT
v_gene: TRBV24-1; d_gene: TRBD2; abundance: NA; CDR3aa: ATSDPSGSGGDTQY
v_gene: TRBV28; d_gene: NA; abundance: NA; CDR3aa: ASSWQDYSNQPQH
v_gene: TRBV10-3; d_gene: TRBD1; abundance: NA; CDR3aa: AIGPGGGQPQH
v_gene: TRBV6-5; d_gene: NA; abundance: NA; CDR3aa: ASSYSAGSNQPQH
v_gene: TRBV28; d_gene: NA; abundance: NA; CDR3aa: ASSLRGRGRNTIY
v_gene: TRBV11-3; d_gene: NA; abundance: NA; CDR3aa: ASSLDDWTDTQY
v_gene: TRBV28; d_gene: NA; abundance: NA; CDR3aa: ASTSPREASSYNSPLH
v_gene: TRBV14; d_gene: TRBD1; abundance: once; CDR3aa: ASSPDRGPETGELF
v_gene: TRBV24-1; d_gene: NA; abundance: NA; CDR3aa: ATPSGEGINQPQH
v_gene: TRBV11-2; d_gene: TRBD2; abundance: NA; CDR3aa: ASRSQAGDTQY
v_gene: TRBV29-1; d_gene: NA; abundance: NA; CDR3aa: SVYGGEYGYT
v_gene: TRBV7-8; d_gene: NA; abundance: once; CDR3aa: ASSANQRTASYNSPLH
v_gene: TRBV3-1/TRBV3-2; d_gene: TRBD2; abundance: NA; CDR3aa: ASSRSGRGDNEQF
v_gene: TRBV4-1; d_gene: TRBD1; abundance: NA; CDR3aa: ASSSRQGNMNTEAF